Sequencing of this TCR beta chain was carried out in a study of identical twins. Healthy Caucasian individuals made up all the donors. Each CDR3 protein is one row after TCRdb ran MiXCR on the 5' RACE reads. The sample includes about 250,000 distinct CDR3 sequences, over 12% seen only once; the top ten take 7% to 9.5%. Whole-study findings and limits: High-abundance cord blood beta clonotypes had fewer insertions; memory repertoires showed none. Out-of-frame alpha sequences shared by twins were enriched for low generation probability. Its conclusions, products of cross-sectional statistical analysis, did not come from following the same donors.

V was trimmed by 6 bases and J by 11 bases, leaving 19 bases between them. The CDR3 spans 12 residues. The germline CDR1 and CDR2 sequences are DFQATT and SNEGSKA (reference sequence). This clonotype was recorded many times. The antigen is undetermined. This chain joins TRBV20-1 and TRBJ1-1, with a tentative D call TRBD1 (6 bases). Specimen: memory (CD45RO+) T cells sorted from blood. The receptor was isolated from a woman under 30 in good health. CDR3 DNA: TGCAGTGCAAGTCCCACACAGGGAATGGCTTTCTTT. Amino acid sequence: CSASPTQGMAFF.